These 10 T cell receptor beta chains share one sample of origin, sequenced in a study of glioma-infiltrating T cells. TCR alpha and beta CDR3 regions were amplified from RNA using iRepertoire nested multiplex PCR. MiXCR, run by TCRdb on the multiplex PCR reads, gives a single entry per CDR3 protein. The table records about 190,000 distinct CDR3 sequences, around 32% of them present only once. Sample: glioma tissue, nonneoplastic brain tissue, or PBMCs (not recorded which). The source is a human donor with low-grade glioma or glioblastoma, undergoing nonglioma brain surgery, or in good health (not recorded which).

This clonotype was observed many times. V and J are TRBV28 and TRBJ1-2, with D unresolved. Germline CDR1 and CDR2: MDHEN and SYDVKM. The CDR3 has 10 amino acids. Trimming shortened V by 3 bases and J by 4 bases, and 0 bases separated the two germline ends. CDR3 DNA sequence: TGTGCCAGCAGTTTCTATGGCTACACCTTC. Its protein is CASSFYGYTF.

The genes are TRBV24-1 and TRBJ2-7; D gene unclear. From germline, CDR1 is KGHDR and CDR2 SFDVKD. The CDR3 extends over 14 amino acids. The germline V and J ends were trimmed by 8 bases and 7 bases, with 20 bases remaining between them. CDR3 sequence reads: CATTESAGYNEQYF. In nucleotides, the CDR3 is TGTGCCACCACTGAATCGGCAGGCTACAATGAGCAGTACTTC.

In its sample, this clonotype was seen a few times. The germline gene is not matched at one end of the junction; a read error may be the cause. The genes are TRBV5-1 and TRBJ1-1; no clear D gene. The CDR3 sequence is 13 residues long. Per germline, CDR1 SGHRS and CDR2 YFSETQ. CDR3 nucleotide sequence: TGCCCCAGCAGCGTGGACGGGAACACTGAAGCTTTCTTT. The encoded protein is CPSSVDGNTEAFF.

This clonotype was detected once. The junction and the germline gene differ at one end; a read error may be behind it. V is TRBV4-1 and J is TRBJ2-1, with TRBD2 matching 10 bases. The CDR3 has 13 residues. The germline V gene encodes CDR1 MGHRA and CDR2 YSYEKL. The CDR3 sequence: CASRHLAGEGLAF. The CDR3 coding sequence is TGCGCCAGCAGACATCTAGCGGGTGAGGGACTAGCGTTC.

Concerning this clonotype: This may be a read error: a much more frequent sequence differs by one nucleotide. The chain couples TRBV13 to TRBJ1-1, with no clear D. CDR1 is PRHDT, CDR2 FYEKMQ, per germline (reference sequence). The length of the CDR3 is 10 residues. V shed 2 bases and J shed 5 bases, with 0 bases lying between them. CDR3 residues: CASSLTEAFF. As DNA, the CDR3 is TGTGCCAGCAGCTTAACTGAAGCTTTCTTT.

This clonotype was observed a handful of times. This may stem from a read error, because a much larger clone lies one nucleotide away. The DNA for the CDR3 is TGTGCCACCAGCAGAAAACTAGACCCCGGGGAGCTGCTTTTT. This gives the protein CATSRKLDPGELLF. V is TRBV15 and J is TRBJ2-2; maybe TRBD2 (5 bases). This CDR3 comprises 14 residues. Germline lookup yields CDR1 LNHNV and CDR2 YYDKDF (reference sequence).

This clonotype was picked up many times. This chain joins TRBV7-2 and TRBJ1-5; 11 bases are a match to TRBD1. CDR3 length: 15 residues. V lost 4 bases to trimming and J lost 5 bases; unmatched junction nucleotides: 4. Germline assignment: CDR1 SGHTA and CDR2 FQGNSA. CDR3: CASSWTGGDDQPQHF. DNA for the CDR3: TGTGCCAGCAGCTGGACAGGGGGCGACGATCAGCCCCAGCATTTT.

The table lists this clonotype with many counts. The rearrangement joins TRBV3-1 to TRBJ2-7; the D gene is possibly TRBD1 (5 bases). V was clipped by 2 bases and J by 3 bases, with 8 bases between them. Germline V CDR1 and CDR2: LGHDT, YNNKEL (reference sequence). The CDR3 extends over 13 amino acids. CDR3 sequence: CASSQYRSYEQYF. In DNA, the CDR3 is TGTGCCAGCAGCCAATACAGGAGCTACGAGCAGTACTTC.

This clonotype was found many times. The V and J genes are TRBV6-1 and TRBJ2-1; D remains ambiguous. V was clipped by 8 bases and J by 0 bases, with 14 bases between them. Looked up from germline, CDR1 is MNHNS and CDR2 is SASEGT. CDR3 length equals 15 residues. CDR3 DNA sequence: TGTGCCAGCTCCGCGACCGGAAGCTCCTACAATGAGCAGTTCTTC. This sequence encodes CASSATGSSYNEQFF.

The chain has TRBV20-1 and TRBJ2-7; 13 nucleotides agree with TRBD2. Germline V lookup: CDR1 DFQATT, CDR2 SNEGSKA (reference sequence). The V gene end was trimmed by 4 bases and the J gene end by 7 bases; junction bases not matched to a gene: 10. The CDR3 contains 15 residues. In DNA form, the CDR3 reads TGCAGTGCTACCCTAGGACTAGCGGGAGCGATTGAGCAGTACTTC. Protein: CSATLGLAGAIEQYF.